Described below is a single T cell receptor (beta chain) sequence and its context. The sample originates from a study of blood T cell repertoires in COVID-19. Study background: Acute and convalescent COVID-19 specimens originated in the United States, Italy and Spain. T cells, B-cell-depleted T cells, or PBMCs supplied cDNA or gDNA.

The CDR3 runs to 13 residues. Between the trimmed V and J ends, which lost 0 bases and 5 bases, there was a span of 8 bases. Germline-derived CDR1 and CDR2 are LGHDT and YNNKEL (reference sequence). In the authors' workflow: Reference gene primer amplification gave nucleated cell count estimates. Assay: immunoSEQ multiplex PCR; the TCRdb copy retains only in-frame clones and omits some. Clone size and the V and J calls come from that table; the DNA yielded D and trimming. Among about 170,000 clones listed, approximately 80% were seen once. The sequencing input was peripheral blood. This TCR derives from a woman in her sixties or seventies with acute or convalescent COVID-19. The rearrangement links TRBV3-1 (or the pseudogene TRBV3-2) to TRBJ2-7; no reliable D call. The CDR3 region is CASSQESLDEQYF. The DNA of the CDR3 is TGTGCCAGCAGCCAAGAATCACTGGACGAGCAGTACTTC.